The rows below give T cell receptor beta chains drawn from one sample of a study of blood T cells in healthy people across ages. TCRdb called the 5' RACE reads again in MiXCR, with one record for every CDR3 protein. This sample has 700,000 to 900,000 distinct CDR3 sequences; 25% to 30% occur once, and the top ten carry roughly 3.1%. These records were also assigned to another study, of T cells of mothers and their children.

The material sequenced was blood. These receptor sequences come from a boy between 10 and 17 years old in good health. Each CDR3 is given with its conserved first and last residue. The D gene is left open where the match is weak. Clone size is not always given. Where it is, it says once, few, many or a class for expanded clones.

cdr3_aa cdr3_nt d_call clone_size j_call v_call
CASSFRTTGELFF TGTGCCAGCAGTTTCCGAACCACCGGGGAGCTGTTTTTT . . TRBJ2-2 TRBV28
CSVVPSDTQYF TGCAGCGTTGTACCGTCTGATACGCAGTATTTT . few TRBJ2-3 TRBV29-1
CASSLRGQDTQYF TGTGCCAGCAGTTTGAGGGGGCAAGATACGCAGTATTTT TRBD1 few TRBJ2-3 TRBV6-6
CASSLSGGGVSTQYF TGTGCCAGCAGCTTATCAGGAGGGGGGGTGTCAACGCAGTATTTT . few TRBJ2-3 TRBV7-2
CASSLSGGTYEQYF TGTGCCAGCAGCTTGTCGGGAGGGACCTACGAGCAGTACTTC TRBD2 few TRBJ2-7 TRBV5-1
CASSALRDSDRGYTF TGTGCCAGCAGTGCACTCCGGGACAGCGACAGGGGCTACACCTTC TRBD1 . TRBJ1-2 TRBV6-1
CASSGGGSGEYNEQFF TGTGCCAGCAGTGGAGGGGGTAGCGGGGAATACAATGAGCAGTTCTTC TRBD2 . TRBJ2-1 TRBV25-1
CASSPGQGSGELFF TGCGCCAGCAGCCCGGGACAGGGATCCGGGGAGCTGTTTTTT TRBD1 . TRBJ2-2 TRBV5-1
CASSTSGGTKGDEQFF TGTGCCAGCAGCACTAGCGGGGGCACCAAAGGAGATGAGCAGTTCTTC TRBD2 . TRBJ2-1 TRBV7-9
CASSQGEDSPLHF TGTGCCAGCAGCCAGGGAGAAGATTCACCCCTCCACTTT . . TRBJ1-6 TRBV6-7
CASTNGRVEQYF TGTGCCAGCACCAACGGCAGGGTTGAGCAGTACTTC . . TRBJ2-7 TRBV6-5
CASSPPGQGRIYGYTF TGTGCCAGCAGTCCCCCGGGACAGGGCCGCATCTATGGCTACACCTTC TRBD1 few TRBJ1-2 TRBV25-1
CASLGRGGTNYGYTF TGTGCCAGCCTTGGCCGCGGCGGGACTAACTATGGCTACACCTTC . few TRBJ1-2 TRBV2
CSARGPTFGVEQYF TGCAGTGCTAGAGGCCCTACGTTCGGAGTCGAGCAGTACTTC . few TRBJ2-7 TRBV20-1
CASSETGERYGYTF TGTGCCAGCAGCGAGACAGGGGAGCGTTATGGCTACACCTTC TRBD1 many TRBJ1-2 TRBV6-5
CASSPRQGPRGYTF TGTGCCAGCAGTCCCAGACAGGGGCCAAGAGGCTACACCTTC TRBD1 few TRBJ1-2 TRBV12-3/TRBV12-4
CASSVAPAGADTQYF TGTGCCAGCAGCGTAGCCCCAGCCGGAGCAGATACGCAGTATTTT . few TRBJ2-3 TRBV9
CASSQSTGANVLTF TGCGCCAGCAGCCAAAGCACTGGGGCCAACGTCCTGACTTTC . few TRBJ2-6 TRBV5-1
CASSLGDGSSPLHF TGTGCCAGCAGCTTAGGAGACGGGAGTTCACCCCTCCACTTT . few TRBJ1-6 TRBV7-9
CASSPTAAGEEQPQHF TGCGCCAGCAGCCCTACCGCCGCAGGGGAGGAACAGCCCCAGCATTTT . few TRBJ1-5 TRBV4-1
CASSQRGGLYNEQFF TGTGCCAGCAGCCAGCGGGGGGGCCTCTACAATGAGCAGTTCTTC TRBD2 few TRBJ2-1 TRBV7-9
CASSEKGNLAKNIQYF TGTGCCAGCAGTGAGAAAGGGAATCTAGCCAAAAACATTCAGTACTTC . . TRBJ2-4 TRBV12-3/TRBV12-4
CASSLNFGVSGETQYF TGTGCCAGCAGCTTAAATTTCGGGGTTTCCGGAGAGACCCAGTACTTC . . TRBJ2-5 TRBV7-3
CASSVFGRARETQYF TGTGCCAGCAGCGTCTTTGGCAGGGCGAGGGAGACCCAGTACTTC . few TRBJ2-5 TRBV9
CASSGAHGQPQHF TGTGCCAGCAGCGGGGCCCATGGTCAGCCCCAGCATTTT . many TRBJ1-5 TRBV6-4
CASSLEAGGQETQYF TGCGCCAGCAGCTTGGAGGCGGGGGGACAAGAGACCCAGTACTTC TRBD2 many TRBJ2-5 TRBV5-1
CASSVMLGTGELFF TGTGCCAGCAGCGTAATGTTGGGCACCGGGGAGCTGTTTTTT . . TRBJ2-2 TRBV9
CATSRDPEGRYGYTF TGTGCCACCAGCAGAGATCCCGAGGGGAGGTATGGCTACACCTTC . few TRBJ1-2 TRBV15
CASRSEGASYEQYF TGTGCCAGCAGGTCAGAGGGGGCTTCCTACGAGCAGTACTTC TRBD1 . TRBJ2-7 TRBV28
CASSFLAGDTDTQYF TGTGCCAGCAGCTTTCTAGCGGGGGACACAGATACGCAGTATTTT TRBD2 . TRBJ2-3 TRBV5-1
CSAGQGIGQSQHF TGCAGCGCCGGACAGGGGATCGGTCAGTCCCAGCATTTT TRBD1 . TRBJ1-5 TRBV29-1
CASRARQGGDYGYTF TGTGCCAGCAGGGCTAGACAGGGAGGAGACTATGGCTACACCTTC TRBD1 . TRBJ1-2 TRBV2
CATSDTRGGTDTQYF TGTGCCACCAGTGATACCCGCGGGGGAACAGATACGCAGTATTTT TRBD2 few TRBJ2-3 TRBV24-1
CASSTGQGPEKLFF TGTGCCAGCAGCACTGGACAGGGTCCCGAAAAACTGTTTTTT TRBD1 . TRBJ1-4 TRBV7-9
CASSPDGKTDTQYF TGTGCCAGCAGTCCGGACGGGAAGACAGATACGCAGTATTTT . . TRBJ2-3 TRBV12-3/TRBV12-4
CASSWTSGGELFF TGTGCCAGCAGCTGGACTAGTGGCGGGGAGCTGTTTTTT TRBD2 . TRBJ2-2 TRBV11-2